A selection of T cell receptor beta chains follows, all from one sample in a study of T-cell memory formation after mild COVID-19. A single record per CDR3 protein comes from TCRdb applying MiXCR to the 5' RACE reads. The sample consists of around 340,000 distinct CDR3 sequences, 10% to 15% of them appearing once. Sequencing was performed on PBMCs or a T cell subset sorted from them (not recorded which). The receptors stem from a man aged 18 to 30 who had mild COVID-19 (a few samples of this study predate the infection). Cell type and time point are not known. Both conserved end residues are part of each CDR3. The order of the fields is V gene, J gene, clone size, D gene, CDR3 DNA, CDR3 protein. D genes are given only for firm matches. Only part of the rows carry a size: once, few, many, or a class if the clone is expanded.

>TRBV7-2|TRBJ1-1|NA|NA
TGTGCCAGCAGCCCCCGCTATCAGGGGAACACTGAAGCTTTCTTT
CASSPRYQGNTEAFF
>TRBV6-2/TRBV6-3|TRBJ2-7|few|NA
TGTGCCGCAGATTTGACAGGCTTCTCCTACGAGCAGTACTTC
CAADLTGFSYEQYF
>TRBV12-3/TRBV12-4|TRBJ1-5|few|NA
TGTGCCAGCACCGTACGGGGGGTTCAGCCCCAGCATTTT
CASTVRGVQPQHF
>TRBV27|TRBJ1-1|NA|TRBD1
TGTGCCAGCAAGGACAGGGACACTGAAGCTTTCTTT
CASKDRDTEAFF
>TRBV7-2|TRBJ2-5|many|NA
TGTGCCAGCAGCTCACCCCAACAAGAGACCCAGCACTTC
CASSSPQQETQHF
>TRBV29-1|TRBJ1-2|once|NA
TGCAGCGTTGTAGTCAGCTTCTATGGCTACACCTTC
CSVVVSFYGYTF
>TRBV6-2/TRBV6-3|TRBJ2-1|NA|TRBD2
TGTGCCAGCAGTTACAAGCGGGGGGCCTACAATGAGCAGTTCTTC
CASSYKRGAYNEQFF
>TRBV6-1|TRBJ2-5|NA|NA
TGTGCCAGCAAATTCGGAGCTTGGGAGACCCAGTACTTC
CASKFGAWETQYF
>TRBV5-1|TRBJ2-7|few|NA
TGCGCCAGCGGGAGCGGAGGGCCCGCCTACGAGCAGTACTTC
CASGSGGPAYEQYF
>TRBV6-5|TRBJ2-1|NA|NA
TGTGCCAGCAGTGTCCTGAGGGCGAATGAGCAGTTCTTC
CASSVLRANEQFF
>TRBV30|TRBJ2-4|many|NA
TGTGCCTGGAGTAGTGGCCCAAACATTCAGTACTTC
CAWSSGPNIQYF
>TRBV19|TRBJ1-3|NA|NA
TGTGCCAGTAGTTTTCGACAGGAGTCGACGGGAAACACCATATATTTT
CASSFRQESTGNTIYF
>TRBV15|TRBJ1-5|NA|NA
TGTGCCACCAGCAGAGATGAGGGGGGCCATAGCAATCAGCCCCAGCATTTT
CATSRDEGGHSNQPQHF
>TRBV24-1|TRBJ2-3|few|NA
TGTGCCACCAGTGATTTAAGGTCAGATACGCAGTATTTT
CATSDLRSDTQYF
>TRBV5-1|TRBJ1-3|NA|NA
TGCGCCAGCAGCTTGTTATCGAGGAAAGCTGGAAACACCATATATTTT
CASSLLSRKAGNTIYF
>TRBV2|TRBJ2-1|few|TRBD2
TGTGCCAGCATGTACTATCCCGGTAGCGGGGGCAAAAGTGGTAACAATGAGCAGTTCTTC
CASMYYPGSGGKSGNNEQFF
>TRBV23-1|TRBJ1-2|NA|NA
TGCGCCAGCAGATCGGGCGATATCTATGGCTACACCTTC
CASRSGDIYGYTF
>TRBV5-6|TRBJ1-2|few|NA
TGTGCCAGCAGCTTGGCCGGCCCGGGGTCTGGCTACACCTTC
CASSLAGPGSGYTF
>TRBV6-5|TRBJ1-1|few|NA
TGTGCCAGCAGAGGAGCATGGGCCTGGGCACTGTACACTGAAGCTTTCTTT
CASRGAWAWALYTEAFF
>TRBV5-1|TRBJ1-6|few|TRBD1
TGCGCCAGCAGCGCCACCGGGACAGGGGATTCACCCCTCCACTTT
CASSATGTGDSPLHF
>TRBV5-1|TRBJ1-6|NA|NA
TGCGCCAGCCAGGATGAGAGCTGGAATTCACCCCTCCACTTT
CASQDESWNSPLHF
>TRBV19|TRBJ1-2|NA|NA
TGTGCCAGTACCAATACGCGGGACTATGGCTACACCTTC
CASTNTRDYGYTF